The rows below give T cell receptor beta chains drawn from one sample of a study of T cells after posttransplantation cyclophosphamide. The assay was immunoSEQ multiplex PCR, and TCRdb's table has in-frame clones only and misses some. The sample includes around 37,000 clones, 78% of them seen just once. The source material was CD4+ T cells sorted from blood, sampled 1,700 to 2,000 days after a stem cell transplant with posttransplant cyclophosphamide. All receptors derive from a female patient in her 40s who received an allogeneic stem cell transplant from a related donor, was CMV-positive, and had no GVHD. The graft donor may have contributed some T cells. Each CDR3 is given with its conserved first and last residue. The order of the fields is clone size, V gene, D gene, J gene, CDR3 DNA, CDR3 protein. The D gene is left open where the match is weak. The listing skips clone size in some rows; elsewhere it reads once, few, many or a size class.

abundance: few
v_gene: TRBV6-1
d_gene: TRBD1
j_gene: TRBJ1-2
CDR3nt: TGTGCCAGCAGTGAAGCGGCAGGGGGTGATGGCTACACCTTC
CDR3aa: CASSEAAGGDGYTF

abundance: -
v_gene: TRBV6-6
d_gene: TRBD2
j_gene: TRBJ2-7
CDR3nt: TGTGCCAGCTATGCCCGGGGCGGGGGGGCTGATGAGCAGTACTTC
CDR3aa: CASYARGGGADEQYF

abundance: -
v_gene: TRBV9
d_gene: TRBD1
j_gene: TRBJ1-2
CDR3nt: TGTGCCAGCAGCGTATCGGGACAGGGAGATGGCTACACCTTC
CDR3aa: CASSVSGQGDGYTF

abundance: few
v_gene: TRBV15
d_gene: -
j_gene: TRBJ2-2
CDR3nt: TGTGCCACCAGCGGCAGGCTCAAGAACACCGGGGAGCTGTTTTTT
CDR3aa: CATSGRLKNTGELFF

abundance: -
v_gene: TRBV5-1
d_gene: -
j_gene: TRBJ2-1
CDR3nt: TGCGCCAGCAGCCTAGGCGTTGACAATGAGCAGTTCTTC
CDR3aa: CASSLGVDNEQFF

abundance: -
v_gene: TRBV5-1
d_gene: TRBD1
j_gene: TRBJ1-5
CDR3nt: TGCGCCAGCAGCGCGGGGACAGGGGGAAGGCCCCAGCATTTT
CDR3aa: CASSAGTGGRPQHF

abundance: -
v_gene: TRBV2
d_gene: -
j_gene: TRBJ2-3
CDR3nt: TGTGCCAGCAGTGACAGTTGGGGACTTAACACGGATACGCAGTATTTT
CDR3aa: CASSDSWGLNTDTQYF

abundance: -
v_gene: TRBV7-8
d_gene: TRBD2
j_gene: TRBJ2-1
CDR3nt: TGTGCCAGCAGTCCCACTCGGCTAGCGGGGAGAGAAAACAATGAGCAGTTCTTC
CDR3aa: CASSPTRLAGRENNEQFF

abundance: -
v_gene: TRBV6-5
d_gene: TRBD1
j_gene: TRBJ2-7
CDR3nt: TGTGCCAGCCATAAAACGAGGGACAGGATTCACGAGCAGTACTTC
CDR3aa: CASHKTRDRIHEQYF

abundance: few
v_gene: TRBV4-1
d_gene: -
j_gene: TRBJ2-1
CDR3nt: TGCGCCAGCAGCGACAGTCTCAATGAGCAGTTCTTC
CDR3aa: CASSDSLNEQFF

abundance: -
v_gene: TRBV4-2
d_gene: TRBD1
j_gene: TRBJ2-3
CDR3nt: TGTGCCAGCAGCCAAGGCCCTCGACAGGGGACAGGCACAGATACGCAGTATTTT
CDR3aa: CASSQGPRQGTGTDTQYF

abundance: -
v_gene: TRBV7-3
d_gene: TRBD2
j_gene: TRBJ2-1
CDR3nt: TGTGCCAGCAGCGCGCTAGCGGGGGAGCAGTTCTTC
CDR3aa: CASSALAGEQFF

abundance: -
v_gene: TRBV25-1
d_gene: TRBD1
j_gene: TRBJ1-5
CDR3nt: TGTGCCAGCAGTTCGACAGGGGCTGGTCAGCCCCAGCATTTT
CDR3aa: CASSSTGAGQPQHF

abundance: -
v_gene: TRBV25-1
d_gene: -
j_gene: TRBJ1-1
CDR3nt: TGTGCCAGCAATGGGGGGTGGGGGTACACTGAAGCTTTCTTT
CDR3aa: CASNGGWGYTEAFF

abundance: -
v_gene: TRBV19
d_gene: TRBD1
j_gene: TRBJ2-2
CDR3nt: TGTGCCAGCCACAGGGGTAACACCGGGGAGCTGTTTTTT
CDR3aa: CASHRGNTGELFF

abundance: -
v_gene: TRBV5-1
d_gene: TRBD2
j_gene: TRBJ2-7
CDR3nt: TGCGCCAGCAGCAATACGACTAGCCGCGCCTACGAGCAGTACTTC
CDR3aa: CASSNTTSRAYEQYF

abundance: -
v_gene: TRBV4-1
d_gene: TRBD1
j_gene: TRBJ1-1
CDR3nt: TGCGCCAGCAGCCAAGATGCCTCGGGACAGGGGGCGAGCACTGAAGCTTTCTTT
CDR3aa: CASSQDASGQGASTEAFF

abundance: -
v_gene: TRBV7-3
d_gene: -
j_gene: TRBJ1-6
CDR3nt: TGTGCCAGCAGCTTGAGCAGGGGCTCACCCCTCCACTTT
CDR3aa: CASSLSRGSPLHF

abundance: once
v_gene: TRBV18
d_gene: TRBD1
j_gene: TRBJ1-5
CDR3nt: TGTGCCAGCTCACCTATCCGGTTACAGGGGGGTCAGCCCCAGCATTTT
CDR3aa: CASSPIRLQGGQPQHF

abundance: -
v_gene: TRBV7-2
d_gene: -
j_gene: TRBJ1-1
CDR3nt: TGTGCCAGCAGCTTATCCCCTATGAATACTGAAGCTTTCTTT
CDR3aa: CASSLSPMNTEAFF

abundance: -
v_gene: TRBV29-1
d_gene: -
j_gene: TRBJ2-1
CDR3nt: TGCAGCGCCTCTGACTTGAGCTCCTACAATGAGCAGTTCTTC
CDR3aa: CSASDLSSYNEQFF

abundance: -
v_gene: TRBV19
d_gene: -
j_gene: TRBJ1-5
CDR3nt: TGTGCCAGTAGGATAAAGGGAGAGGATAGCAATCAGCCCCAGCATTTT
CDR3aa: CASRIKGEDSNQPQHF

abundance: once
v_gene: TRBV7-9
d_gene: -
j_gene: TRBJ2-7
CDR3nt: TGTGCCAGCAGCTTACAACTTACGGGGGAGCAGTACTTC
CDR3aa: CASSLQLTGEQYF

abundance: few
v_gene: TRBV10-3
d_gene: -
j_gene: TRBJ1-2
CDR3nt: TGTGCCATCAGTGCCCCTTTCCGGGAGCCGGGGCGAGGCTACACCTTC
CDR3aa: CAISAPFREPGRGYTF

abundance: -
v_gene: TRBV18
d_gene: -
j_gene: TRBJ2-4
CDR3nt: TGTGCCAGCTCACTCACAGGGACAACCAACATTCAGTACTTC
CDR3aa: CASSLTGTTNIQYF

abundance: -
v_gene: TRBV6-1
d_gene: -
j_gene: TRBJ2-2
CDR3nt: TGTGCCAGCAGTGACCAGGGGAACACCGGGGAGCTGTTTTTT
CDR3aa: CASSDQGNTGELFF

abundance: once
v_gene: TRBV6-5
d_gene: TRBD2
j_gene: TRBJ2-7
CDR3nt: TGTGCCACTTCCGGGACTAGTGGGGGCAAGAGCGAGCAGTACTTC
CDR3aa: CATSGTSGGKSEQYF

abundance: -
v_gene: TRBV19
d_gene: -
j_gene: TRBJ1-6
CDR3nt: TGTGCCAGTAGTAAGGGGGGGGCTATATCACCCCTCCACTTT
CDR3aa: CASSKGGAISPLHF

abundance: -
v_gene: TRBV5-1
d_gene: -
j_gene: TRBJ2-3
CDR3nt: TGCGCCAGCAGCCAAAGCACAGATACGCAGTATTTT
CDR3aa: CASSQSTDTQYF

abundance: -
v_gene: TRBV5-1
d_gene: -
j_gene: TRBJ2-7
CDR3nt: TGCGCCAGCAGCTTGACGGGGCCGCCAGGGGACGAGCAGTACTTC
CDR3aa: CASSLTGPPGDEQYF

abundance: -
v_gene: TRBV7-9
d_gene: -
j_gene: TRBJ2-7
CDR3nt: TGTGCCAGCAGCCCCCCGGGACTGCGGACTTACGAGCAGTACTTC
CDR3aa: CASSPPGLRTYEQYF

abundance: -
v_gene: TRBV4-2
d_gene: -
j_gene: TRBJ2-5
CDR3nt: TGTGCCAGCAGCCAGAGACAGGACAGCCAAGAGACCCAGTACTTC
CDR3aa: CASSQRQDSQETQYF

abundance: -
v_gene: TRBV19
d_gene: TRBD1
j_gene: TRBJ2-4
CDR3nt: TGTGCCAGTAGTCCGGGACAGGGGGGAGCCAAAAACATTCAGTACTTC
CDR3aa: CASSPGQGGAKNIQYF

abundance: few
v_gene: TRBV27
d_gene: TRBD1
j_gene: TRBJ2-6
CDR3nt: TGTGCCAGCAGTTTATCCCCCAGGGGGCTATCTGGGGCCAACGTCCTGACTTTC
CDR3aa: CASSLSPRGLSGANVLTF

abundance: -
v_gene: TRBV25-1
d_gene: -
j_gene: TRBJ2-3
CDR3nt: TGTGCCAGCAGTAGCCCCACAGATACGCAGTATTTT
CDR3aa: CASSSPTDTQYF

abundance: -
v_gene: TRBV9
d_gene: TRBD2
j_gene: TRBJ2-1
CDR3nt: TGTGCCAGCAGCGTGCTGATGAGCGGGGCTAGCGGGTCTCTTTGGGATGAGCAGTTCTTC
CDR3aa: CASSVLMSGASGSLWDEQFF

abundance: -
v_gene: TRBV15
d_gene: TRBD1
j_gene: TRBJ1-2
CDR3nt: TGTGCCACCAGCACAAATGACAGGGGAGGCTACACCTTC
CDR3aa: CATSTNDRGGYTF

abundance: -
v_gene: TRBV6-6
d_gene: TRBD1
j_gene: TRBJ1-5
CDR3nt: TGTGCCAGCAGTTACTCGCAGGGGGGCGGCAATCAGCCCCAGCATTTT
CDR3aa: CASSYSQGGGNQPQHF

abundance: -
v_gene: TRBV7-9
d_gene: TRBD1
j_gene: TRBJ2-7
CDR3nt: TGTGCCAGCAGCAAACAGGGGGCAGAGCAGTACTTC
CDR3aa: CASSKQGAEQYF

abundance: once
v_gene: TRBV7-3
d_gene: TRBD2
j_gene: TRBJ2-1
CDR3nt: TGTGCCAGCAGCCCCGAGCCCTCTCTGCGGGGGAACAATGAGCAGTTCTTC
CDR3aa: CASSPEPSLRGNNEQFF

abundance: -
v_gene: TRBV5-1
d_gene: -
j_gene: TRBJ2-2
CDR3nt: TGCGCCAGCAGCTTGTCGGTCGCCGGGGAGCTGTTTTTT
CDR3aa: CASSLSVAGELFF

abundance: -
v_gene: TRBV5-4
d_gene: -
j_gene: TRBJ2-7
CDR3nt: TGTGCCAGCAGCCCCCCGGCAGGGCCCCACGAGCAGTACTTC
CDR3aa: CASSPPAGPHEQYF

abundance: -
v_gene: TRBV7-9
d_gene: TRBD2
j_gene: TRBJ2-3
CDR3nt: TGTGCCAGCAGCTTAGGGGGTAGCGGGGGCACAGATACGCAGTATTTT
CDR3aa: CASSLGGSGGTDTQYF

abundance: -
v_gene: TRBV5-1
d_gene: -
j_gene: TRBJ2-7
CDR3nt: TGCGCCAGCAGCTTGCGCGGGACAGACGAGCAGTACTTC
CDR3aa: CASSLRGTDEQYF

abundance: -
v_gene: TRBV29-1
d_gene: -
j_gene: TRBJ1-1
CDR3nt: TGCAGCGCCAGGGTAGGGGGTCGGGCTGAAGCTTTCTTT
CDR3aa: CSARVGGRAEAFF

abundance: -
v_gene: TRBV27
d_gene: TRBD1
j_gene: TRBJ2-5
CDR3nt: TGTGCCAGCAGCCAAGGGGACAGGGGGCGATATCGGGAGACCCAGTACTTC
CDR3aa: CASSQGDRGRYRETQYF

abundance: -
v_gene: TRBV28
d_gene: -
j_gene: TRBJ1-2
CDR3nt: TGTGCCAGCAGGACAGGAGTCTTCTATGGCTACACCTTC
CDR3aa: CASRTGVFYGYTF

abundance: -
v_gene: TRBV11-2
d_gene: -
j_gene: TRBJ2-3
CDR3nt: TGTGCCAGCAGCTTAGTTGCGGGGGCTGATACGCAGTATTTT
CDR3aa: CASSLVAGADTQYF